This T cell receptor beta chain emerged from a study of graft-versus-host responses after intestinal transplantation. At the level of the study: Anti-thymocyte globulin induction preceded about three years of tacrolimus and steroid maintenance in all recipients.

Study-wide findings and caveats: Recipient marrow contained GvH clones, some of which appeared first in ileum or blood.

CDR1 MNHEY and CDR2 SMNVEV come from the germline V gene (reference sequence). Trimming cost V 5 bases and J 5 bases, with 9 bases left between them. This CDR3 is 13 amino acids long. Points on this clone: Its target is unknown.

The repertoire was sequenced with immunoSEQ multiplex PCR; TCRdb's copy has only in-frame clones and lacks some. This table has more than 90,000 clones, about 93% appearing once. The sequence was obtained from a human donor who received an intestinal transplant. Sequenced here: unstimulated CD8+ T cells sorted from spleen or lymph node cells, sampled before intestinal transplant. The chain employs TRBV27 and TRBJ1-4; no clear D. The CDR3 loop reads CASSRQANEKLFF. In nucleotides, the CDR3 is TGTGCCAGCAGTCGTCAGGCAAATGAAAAACTGTTTTTT.